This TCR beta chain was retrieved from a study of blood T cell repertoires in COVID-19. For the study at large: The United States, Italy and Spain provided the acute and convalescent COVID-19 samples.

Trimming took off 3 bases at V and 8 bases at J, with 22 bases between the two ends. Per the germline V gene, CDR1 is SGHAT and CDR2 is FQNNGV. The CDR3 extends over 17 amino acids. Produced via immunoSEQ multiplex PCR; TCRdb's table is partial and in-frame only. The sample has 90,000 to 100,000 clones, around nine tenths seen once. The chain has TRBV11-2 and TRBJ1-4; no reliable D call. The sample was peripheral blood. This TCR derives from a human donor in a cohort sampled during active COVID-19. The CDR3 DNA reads TGTGCCAGCAGCTTCGGTCTGGTCGAGGGTCTAAGGGAAAAACTGTTTTTT. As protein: CASSFGLVEGLREKLFF.